Presented here are 17 T cell receptor beta chains from one specimen sequenced in a study of blood T cell repertoires in COVID-19. The protocol was immunoSEQ multiplex PCR, while the TCRdb copy is restricted to in-frame clones and leaves out a portion. This table holds some 170,000 clones, about three quarters found once. The sequencing input was peripheral blood. All receptors derive from a woman aged 70-85 years with acute or convalescent COVID-19.

The rearrangement links TRBV9 to TRBJ1-2, with TRBD1 matching over 9 bases. Germline CDR1 reads SGDLS; CDR2 reads YYNGEE. The J segment lost 9 bases and the V segment lost 4 bases, leaving 13 bases of the junction unmatched. The CDR3 has 15 residues. The CDR3 nucleotides are TGTGCCAGCAGCTCAACAGGGGGCGTTAGGTCCCGCTACACCTTC. Its translation is CASSSTGGVRSRYTF. Drawing the rest from reference TRBV9 and TRBJ1-2, the complete variable domain is DSGVTQTPKHLITATGQRVTLRCSPRSGDLSVYWYQQSLDQGLQFLIQYYNGEERAKGNILERFSAQQFPDLHSELNLSSLELGDSALYFCASSSTGGVRSRYTFGSGTRLTVV.

The chain links TRBV7-8 to TRBJ2-4, with 7 bases fitting TRBD1. This CDR3 spans 13 amino acids. The V gene's germline CDR1 is SGHVS and CDR2 FQNEAQ. Trimming took 3 bases from V and 14 from J; bases not matched to a gene: 10. CDR3 region: CASSLDLGTAEYF. CDR3 DNA: TGTGCCAGCAGCTTGGACCTAGGGACAGCCGAGTACTTC. The full variable domain, its missing parts supplied by reference TRBV7-8 and TRBJ2-4, is GAGVSQSPRYKVAKRGQDVALRCDPISGHVSLFWYQQALGQGPEFLTYFQNEAQLDKSGLPSDRFFAERPEGSVSTLKIQRTQQEDSAVYLCASSLDLGTAEYFGAGTRLSVL.

The chain uses TRBV27 and TRBJ2-1; 8 bases align to TRBD1. V dropped 1 base and J dropped 5; count of bases not matched to a gene: 4. The germline CDR1 and CDR2 sequences are MNHEY and SMNVEV (reference sequence). The CDR3 runs 15 residues. The CDR3 nucleotides are TGTGCCAGCAGTTTATTTTGGACAGGGAACAATGAGCAGTTCTTC. Translation gives CASSLFWTGNNEQFF.

This clone appeared a few times. The chain employs TRBV6-5 and TRBJ2-2; 9 bases are shared with TRBD1. Germline CDR1 and CDR2: MNHEY and SVGAGI. With V trimmed by 4 bases and J by 6 bases, 3 bases remained unmatched. The CDR3 sequence is 14 residues long. This CDR3 reads CASSLDRGSGELFF. CDR3 DNA: TGTGCCAGCAGTTTGGACAGGGGTTCCGGGGAGCTGTTTTTT.

V and J are TRBV10-1 and TRBJ2-1; 10 nucleotides align to TRBD1. From germline, CDR1 is WNHNN and CDR2 SYGVQD (reference sequence). V lost 6 bases, J lost 8 bases, and 10 bases stayed unmatched. This CDR3 has 15 residues. The CDR3 DNA is TGCGCCAGCAGCGCTGGACAGGGGGGTATGGATGAGCAGTTCTTC. Residues: CASSAGQGGMDEQFF.

The chain joins TRBV5-1 to TRBJ1-2; TRBD1 might be the D (6 bases). CDR3 size: 14 residues. With 0 bases removed from V and 6 bases from J, the gap between germline ends came to 12 bases. CDR1 and CDR2 from the germline V gene are SGHRS and YFSETQ. CDR3 coding DNA: TGCGCCAGCAGCTTGGACGGGGGGGCGGATGGCTACACCTTC. Protein product: CASSLDGGADGYTF.

This chain links TRBV9 with TRBJ2-3; 12 bases line up with TRBD2. J lost 4 bases, V lost 3 bases, and 6 bases had no gene match. The V gene's germline CDR1 is SGDLS and CDR2 YYNGEE. The CDR3 contains 16 residues. This CDR3 is CASSETSGSFADTQYF. The CDR3 DNA sequence: TGTGCCAGCAGCGAGACTAGCGGGAGTTTTGCAGATACGCAGTATTTT. Variable domain in full (rest from reference TRBV9 and TRBJ2-3): DSGVTQTPKHLITATGQRVTLRCSPRSGDLSVYWYQQSLDQGLQFLIQYYNGEERAKGNILERFSAQQFPDLHSELNLSSLELGDSALYFCASSETSGSFADTQYFGPGTRLTVL.

As DNA, the CDR3 is TGTGCCAGTAGTATGACAGGGAGCACAGATACGCAGTATTTT. Its translation is CASSMTGSTDTQYF. V usage is TRBV19 and J usage is TRBJ2-3, with 7 positions matching TRBD1. J was trimmed by 0 bases and V by 3 bases; bases with no gene match: 0. The germline gives CDR1 LNHDA, CDR2 SQIVND (reference sequence). This CDR3 is built from 14 residues.

The chain couples TRBV29-1 to TRBJ1-2; tentatively, D is TRBD1 (6 bases). This CDR3 has 13 residues. V gave up 8 bases and J gave up 0 bases, with 13 bases separating them. Germline V CDR1 and CDR2: SQVTM, ANQGSEA. Here the CDR3 reads CSSSDSPNYGYTF. The CDR3 nucleotides are TGCAGCTCCTCGGACAGCCCTAACTATGGCTACACCTTC. Based on the CDR3 plus reference TRBV29-1 and TRBJ1-2, the full variable domain is SAVISQKPSRDICQRGTSLTIQCQVDSQVTMMFWYRQQPGQSLTLIATANQGSEATYESGFVIDKFPISRPNLTFSTLTVSNMSPEDSSIYLCSSSDSPNYGYTFGSGTRLTVV.

This rearrangement joins TRBV6-6 to TRBJ1-1; D ambiguous. Trimming left V 7 bases short and J 0 bases short, with 15 bases between. Germline CDR1 and CDR2: MNHNY and SVGAGI (reference sequence). This CDR3 comprises 15 residues. CDR3 protein: CASTPLDNLNTEAFF. The DNA for the CDR3 is TGTGCCAGCACACCGCTCGACAATTTGAACACTGAAGCTTTCTTT.

This chain connects TRBV25-1 to TRBJ2-7; possibly TRBD1 for D (5 bases). Trimming removed 6 bases at V and 3 bases at J, with 15 bases between. Germline loops: CDR1 MGHDK, CDR2 SYGVNS. This CDR3 comprises 14 residues. CDR3 in DNA: TGTGCCAGCAGCCCAGGGTTATTGGGCTACGAGCAGTACTTC. Translated, it gives CASSPGLLGYEQYF.

As concerns this clone: Other DNA sequences in this sample translate to the same CDR3. The rearrangement uses TRBV7-9 and TRBJ1-4; D is uncertain. Trimming shortened V by 1 base and J by 3 bases, and 6 bases separated the two germline ends. CDR1 is SEHNR, CDR2 FQNEAQ, per germline (reference sequence). This CDR3 region has 14 residues. For the CDR3, the DNA is TGTGCCAGCAGCTTAGAGAGGGCTAATGAAAAACTGTTTTTT. It yields the protein CASSLERANEKLFF.

The chain carries TRBV4-2 and TRBJ2-1, with 8 nucleotides matching TRBD2. The V gene end was trimmed by 5 bases and the J gene end by 8 bases; junction bases not matched to a gene: 20. The CDR3 extends over 18 amino acids. Germline values: CDR1 LGHNA, CDR2 YNFKEQ. In DNA, the CDR3 is TGTGCCAGCAGCTTTCAGAAGCCGGGAGGGGGGACGGTCGATGAGCAGTTCTTC. It encodes CASSFQKPGGGTVDEQFF.

This clone was counted a few times. The chain uses TRBV18 and TRBJ1-2; possibly TRBD1 for D (6 bases). V shed 2 bases and J shed 3 bases, with 7 bases lying between them. The CDR3 contains 13 residues. Germline V CDR1 and CDR2: KGHSH, LQKENI. The CDR3 DNA reads TGTGCCAGCTCACCAGGGACACACTATGGCTACACCTTC. It is translated as CASSPGTHYGYTF.

This chain connects TRBV11-2 to TRBJ2-2; D may be TRBD1 (5 bases). The V end was cut by 2 bases, the J end by 6 bases, with 19 bases between. Germline V gene data show CDR1 as SGHAT and CDR2 as FQNNGV. The CDR3 extends over 17 amino acids. CDR3 sequence: CASSLMSQGLIAGELFF. CDR3 DNA sequence: TGTGCCAGCAGCTTAATGTCGCAGGGTTTGATAGCCGGGGAGCTGTTTTTT.

The J gene is TRBJ1-2, the V gene TRBV27; TRBD1 is a possible D gene (6 bases). V was trimmed by 7 bases and J by 8 bases, leaving 20 bases between them. Germline loops: CDR1 MNHEY, CDR2 SMNVEV (reference sequence). CDR3 size: 14 residues. CDR3 sequence (DNA): TGTGCCAGCACCCTAATCTCAGGGGTGGGGGGCTACACCTTC. This translates into CASTLISGVGGYTF.

The rearrangement joins TRBV30 to TRBJ2-5, with D perhaps TRBD2 (7 bases). V lost 4 bases and J lost 3, with 18 bases in between. The CDR3 is 15 residues long. Germline V gene sequence: CDR1 GTSNPN, CDR2 SVGIG (reference sequence). The CDR3 DNA follows: TGTGCCTGGACGAGAGGAGGGGGGGGTAAAGAGACCCAGTACTTC. It is translated as CAWTRGGGGKETQYF.